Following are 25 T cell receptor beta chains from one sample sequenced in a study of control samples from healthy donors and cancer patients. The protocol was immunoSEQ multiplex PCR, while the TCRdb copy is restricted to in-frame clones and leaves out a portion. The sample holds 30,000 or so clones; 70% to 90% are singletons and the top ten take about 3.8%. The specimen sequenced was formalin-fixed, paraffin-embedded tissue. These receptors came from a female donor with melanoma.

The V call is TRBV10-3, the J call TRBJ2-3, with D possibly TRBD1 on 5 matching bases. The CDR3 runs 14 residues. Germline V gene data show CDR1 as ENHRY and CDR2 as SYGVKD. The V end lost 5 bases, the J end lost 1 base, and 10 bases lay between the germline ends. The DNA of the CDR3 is TGTGCCATCAGTCGGCTAGGGGGCACAGATACGCAGTATTTT. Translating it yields CAISRLGGTDTQYF.

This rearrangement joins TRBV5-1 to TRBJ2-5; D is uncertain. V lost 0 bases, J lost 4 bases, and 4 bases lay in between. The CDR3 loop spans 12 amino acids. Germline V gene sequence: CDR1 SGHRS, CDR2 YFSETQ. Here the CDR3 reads CASSLAGETQYF. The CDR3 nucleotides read TGCGCCAGCAGCTTGGCCGGAGAGACCCAGTACTTC.

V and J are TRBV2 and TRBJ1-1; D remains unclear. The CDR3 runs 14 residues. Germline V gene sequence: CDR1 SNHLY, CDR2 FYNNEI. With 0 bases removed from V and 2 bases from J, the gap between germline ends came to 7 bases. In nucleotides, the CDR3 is TGTGCCAGCAGTGAAGCGCTTCAAAACACTGAAGCTTTCTTT. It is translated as CASSEALQNTEAFF. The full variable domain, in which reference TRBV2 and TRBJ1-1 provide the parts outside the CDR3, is EPEVTQTPSHQVTQMGQEVILRCVPISNHLYFYWYRQILGQKVEFLVSFYNNEISEKSEIFDDQFSVERPDGSNFTLKIRSTKLEDSAMYFCASSEALQNTEAFFGQGTRLTVV.

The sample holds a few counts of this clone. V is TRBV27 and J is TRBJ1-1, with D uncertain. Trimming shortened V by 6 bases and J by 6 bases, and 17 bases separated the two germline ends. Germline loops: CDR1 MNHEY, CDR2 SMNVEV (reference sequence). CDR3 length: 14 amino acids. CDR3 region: CASSHGLGVSEAFF. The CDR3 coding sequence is TGTGCCAGCAGCCATGGACTCGGAGTATCTGAAGCTTTCTTT.

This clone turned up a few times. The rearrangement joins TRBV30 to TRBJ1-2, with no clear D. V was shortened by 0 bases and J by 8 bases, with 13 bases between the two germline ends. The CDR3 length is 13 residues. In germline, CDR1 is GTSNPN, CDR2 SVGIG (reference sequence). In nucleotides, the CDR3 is TGTGCCTGGAGTGTATACGGGTTGCTCGGCTACACCTTC. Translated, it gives CAWSVYGLLGYTF.

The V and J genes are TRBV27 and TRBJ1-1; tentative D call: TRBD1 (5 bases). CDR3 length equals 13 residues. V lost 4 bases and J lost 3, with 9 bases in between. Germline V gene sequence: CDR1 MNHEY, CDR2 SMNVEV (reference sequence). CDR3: CASSSWGDTEAFF. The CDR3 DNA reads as TGTGCCAGCAGTTCGTGGGGGGACACTGAAGCTTTCTTT.

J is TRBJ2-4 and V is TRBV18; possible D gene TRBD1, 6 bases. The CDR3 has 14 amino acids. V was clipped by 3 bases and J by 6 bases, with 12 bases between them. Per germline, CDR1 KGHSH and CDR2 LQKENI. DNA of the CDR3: TGTGCCAGCTCACCGGGCCAGGGGCGAAACATTCAGTACTTC. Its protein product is CASSPGQGRNIQYF.

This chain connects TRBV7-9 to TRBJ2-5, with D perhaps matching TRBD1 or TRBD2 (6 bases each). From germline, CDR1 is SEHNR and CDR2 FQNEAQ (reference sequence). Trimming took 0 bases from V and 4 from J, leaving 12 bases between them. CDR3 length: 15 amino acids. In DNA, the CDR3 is TGTGCCAGCAGCTTAGCGGGGGGCGGAACAGAGACCCAGTACTTC. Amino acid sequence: CASSLAGGGTETQYF.

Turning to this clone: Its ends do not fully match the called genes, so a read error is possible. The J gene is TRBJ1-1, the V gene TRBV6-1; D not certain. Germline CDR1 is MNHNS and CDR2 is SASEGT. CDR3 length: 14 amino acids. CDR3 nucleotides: TGTGCCAGCAGTGAAGAGTCCCCGACCGCATTCGGGAGGTTT. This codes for CASSEESPTAFGRF.

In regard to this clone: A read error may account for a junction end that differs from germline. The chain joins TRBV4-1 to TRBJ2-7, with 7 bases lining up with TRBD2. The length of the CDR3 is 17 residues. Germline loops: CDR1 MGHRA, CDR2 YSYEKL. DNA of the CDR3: TGCGCCAGCAGCCAAGATTTTCGGCGGGAGAGACGCTACGAGCAGTATTTC. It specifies CASSQDFRRERRYEQYF.

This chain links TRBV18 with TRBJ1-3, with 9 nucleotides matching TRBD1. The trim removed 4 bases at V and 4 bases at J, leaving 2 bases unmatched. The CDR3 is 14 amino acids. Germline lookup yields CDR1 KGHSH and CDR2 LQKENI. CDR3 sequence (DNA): TGTGCCAGCTCACAGGACAGGGGCGGAAACACCATATATTTT. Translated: CASSQDRGGNTIYF.

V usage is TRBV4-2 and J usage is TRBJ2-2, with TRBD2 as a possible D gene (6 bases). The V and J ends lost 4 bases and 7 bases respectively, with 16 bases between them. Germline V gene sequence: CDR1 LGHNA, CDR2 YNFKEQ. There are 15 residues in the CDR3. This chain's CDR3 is CASSPAGRRGGELFF. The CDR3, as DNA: TGTGCCAGCAGCCCGGCAGGGCGGAGGGGCGGGGAGCTGTTTTTT.

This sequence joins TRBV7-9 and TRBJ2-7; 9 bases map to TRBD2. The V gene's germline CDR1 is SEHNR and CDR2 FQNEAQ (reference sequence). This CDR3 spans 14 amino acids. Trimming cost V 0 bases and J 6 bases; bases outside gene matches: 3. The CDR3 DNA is TGTGCCAGCAGCTTAGCGCGGGAGGGCCGCGAGCAGTACTTC. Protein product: CASSLAREGREQYF.

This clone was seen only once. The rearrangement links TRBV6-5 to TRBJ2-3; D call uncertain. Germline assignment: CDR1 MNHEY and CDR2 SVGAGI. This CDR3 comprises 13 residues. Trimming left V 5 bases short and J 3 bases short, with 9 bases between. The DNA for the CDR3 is TGTGCCAGCAGTCGACAAATTACAGATACGCAGTATTTT. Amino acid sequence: CASSRQITDTQYF.

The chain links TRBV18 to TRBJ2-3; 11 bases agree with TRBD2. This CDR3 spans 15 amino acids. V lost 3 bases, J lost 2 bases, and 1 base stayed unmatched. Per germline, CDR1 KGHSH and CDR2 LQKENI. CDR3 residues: CASSPTSGVTDTQYF. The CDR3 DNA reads TGTGCCAGCTCACCGACTAGCGGGGTCACAGATACGCAGTATTTT.

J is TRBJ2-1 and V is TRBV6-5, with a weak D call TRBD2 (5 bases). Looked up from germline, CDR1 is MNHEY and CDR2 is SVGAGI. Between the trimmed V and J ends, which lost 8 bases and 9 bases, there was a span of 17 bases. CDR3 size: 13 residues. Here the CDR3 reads CASVASNLREQFF. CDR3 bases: TGTGCCAGCGTGGCTAGCAACCTCCGTGAGCAGTTCTTC.

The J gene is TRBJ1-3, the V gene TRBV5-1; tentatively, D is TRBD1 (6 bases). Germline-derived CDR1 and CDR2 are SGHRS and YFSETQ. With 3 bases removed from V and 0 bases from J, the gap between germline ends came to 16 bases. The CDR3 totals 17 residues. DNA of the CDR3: TGCGCCAGCAGCTACGATCCTCAGGGGAGCTCTGGAAACACCATATATTTT. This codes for CASSYDPQGSSGNTIYF.

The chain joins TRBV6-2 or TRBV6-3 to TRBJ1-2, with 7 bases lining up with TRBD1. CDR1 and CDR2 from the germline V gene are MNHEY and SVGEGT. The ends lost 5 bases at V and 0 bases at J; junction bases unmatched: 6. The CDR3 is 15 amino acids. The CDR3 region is CASSDGQAANYGYTF. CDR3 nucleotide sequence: TGTGCCAGCAGTGATGGACAGGCCGCTAACTATGGCTACACCTTC.

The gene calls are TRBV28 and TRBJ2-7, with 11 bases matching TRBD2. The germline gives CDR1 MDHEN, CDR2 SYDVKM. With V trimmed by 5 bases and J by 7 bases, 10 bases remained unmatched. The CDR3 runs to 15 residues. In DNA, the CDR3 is TGTGCCAGCAGTCCTGGGACTAGCGGCCTCCGGGAGCAGTACTTC. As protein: CASSPGTSGLREQYF.

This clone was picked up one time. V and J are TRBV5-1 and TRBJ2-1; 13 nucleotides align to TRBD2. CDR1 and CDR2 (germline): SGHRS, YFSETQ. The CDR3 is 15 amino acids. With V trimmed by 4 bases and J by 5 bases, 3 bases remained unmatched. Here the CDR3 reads CASSQTSGRDNEQFF. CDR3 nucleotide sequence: TGCGCCAGCAGCCAAACTAGCGGGAGGGACAATGAGCAGTTCTTC.

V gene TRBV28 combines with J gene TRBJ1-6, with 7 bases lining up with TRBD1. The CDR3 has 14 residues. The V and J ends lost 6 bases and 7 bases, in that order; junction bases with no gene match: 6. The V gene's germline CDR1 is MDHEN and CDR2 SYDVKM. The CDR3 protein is CASSEVRGNSPLHF. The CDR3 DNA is TGTGCCAGCAGCGAAGTCAGGGGGAATTCACCCCTCCACTTT.

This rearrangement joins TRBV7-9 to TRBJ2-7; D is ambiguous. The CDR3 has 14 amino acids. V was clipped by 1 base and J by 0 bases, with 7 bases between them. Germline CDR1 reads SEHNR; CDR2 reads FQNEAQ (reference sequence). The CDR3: CASSLVPYSYEQYF. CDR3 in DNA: TGTGCCAGCAGCTTAGTTCCCTACTCCTACGAGCAGTACTTC.

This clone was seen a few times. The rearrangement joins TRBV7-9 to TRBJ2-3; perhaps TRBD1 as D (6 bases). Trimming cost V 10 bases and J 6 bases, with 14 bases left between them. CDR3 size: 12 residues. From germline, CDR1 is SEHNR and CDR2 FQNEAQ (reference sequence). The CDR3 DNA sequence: TGTGCCAATACACAGGGATCCGATACGCAGTATTTT. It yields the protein CANTQGSDTQYF. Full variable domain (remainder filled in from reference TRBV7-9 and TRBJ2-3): DTGVSQNPRHKITKRGQNVTFRCDPISEHNRLYWYRQTLGQGPEFLTYFQNEAQLEKSRLLSDRFSAERPKGSFSTLEIQRTEQGDSAMYLCANTQGSDTQYFGPGTRLTVL.

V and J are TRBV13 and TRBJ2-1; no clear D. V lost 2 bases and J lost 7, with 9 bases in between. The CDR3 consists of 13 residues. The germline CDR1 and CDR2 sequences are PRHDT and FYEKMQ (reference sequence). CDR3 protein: CASSLPLLNEQFF. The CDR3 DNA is TGTGCCAGCAGCTTACCACTTTTGAATGAGCAGTTCTTC.

The CDR3, as DNA: TGTGCCAGCAGCTCCCTACTTACTAGCGGGAGGCTGTATGAGCAGTTCTTC. Translated: CASSSLLTSGRLYEQFF. The V and J genes are TRBV3-1 (or the pseudogene TRBV3-2) and TRBJ2-1; 12 bases line up with TRBD2. CDR1 LGHDT and CDR2 YNNKEL come from the germline V gene (reference sequence). This CDR3 contains 17 residues. Germline trimming cut 5 bases from V and 8 bases from J; bases unmatched to any gene: 13.